Shown below are 13 T cell receptor beta chains from a single sample sequenced in a study of CD8+ T cells in alopecia areata. TCR sequencing used cDNA made by reverse transcription of extracted RNA. TCRdb's table, derived via immunoSEQ multiplex PCR, lists solely in-frame clones and lacks some. The data hold about 130,000 clones, with 45% to 60% observed a single time. The starting material was CD4+ T cells sorted from blood, obtained at week 0. The origin of the receptors is a human donor with alopecia areata.

The chain has TRBV6-1 and TRBJ2-7; TRBD1 aligns across 9 bases. J lost 0 bases, V lost 6 bases, and 0 bases had no gene match. The CDR3 length is 13 residues. Per the germline V gene, CDR1 is MNHNS and CDR2 is SASEGT. CDR3: CASRGQGSYEQYF. The CDR3 DNA reads as TGTGCCAGCAGGGGACAGGGCTCCTACGAGCAGTACTTC.

The chain links TRBV18 to TRBJ1-1; possible D gene TRBD1, 5 bases. Trimming cost V 1 base and J 6 bases, with 21 bases left between them. This CDR3 is 17 amino acids long. The germline V gene has CDR1 KGHSH and CDR2 LQKENI. This CDR3 reads CASSPRAGSLTGAEAFF. The CDR3 DNA reads as TGTGCCAGCTCACCACGGGCAGGTAGCTTGACGGGGGCTGAAGCTTTCTTT.

This clone has a handful of counts. This chain links TRBV6-5 with TRBJ2-1, with D hard to call. The V gene lost 2 bases and the J gene lost 8 bases, with 13 bases spanning the gap. The CDR3 is 14 amino acids. Germline V CDR1 and CDR2: MNHEY, SVGAGI. The CDR3 DNA reads TGTGCCAGCAGTTACGGAATCCGGGTAGATGAGCAGTTCTTC. This translates into CASSYGIRVDEQFF.

The chain joins TRBV9 to TRBJ2-2; D call uncertain. V was clipped by 0 bases and J by 5 bases, with 11 bases between them. Germline V gene sequence: CDR1 SGDLS, CDR2 YYNGEE. This CDR3 has 15 residues. DNA of the CDR3: TGTGCCAGCAGCGTAGCTACGACTGCGACCGGGGAGCTGTTTTTT. Translated, it gives CASSVATTATGELFF.

The CDR3 is CASRGQGFHEQYF. The CDR3 DNA sequence: TGTGCCAGCAGGGGACAGGGGTTCCACGAGCAGTACTTC. The V and J genes are TRBV2 and TRBJ2-7; 10 nucleotides align to TRBD1. Germline V gene data show CDR1 as SNHLY and CDR2 as FYNNEI. The CDR3 is made up of 13 amino acids. Unmatched junction bases numbered 4, after V lost 6 bases and J lost 5 bases.

This clone was counted a few times. The V call is TRBV28, the J call TRBJ2-1; possible D gene TRBD2, 6 bases. CDR3 length: 15 residues. Germline V gives CDR1 MDHEN, CDR2 SYDVKM. V lost 3 bases and J lost 2, with 11 bases in between. The DNA of the CDR3 is TGTGCCAGCAGTTTGGGCGGGATAACCTACAATGAGCAGTTCTTC. This encodes CASSLGGITYNEQFF.

J is TRBJ2-3 and V is TRBV6-6; possible D gene TRBD2, 6 bases. CDR3 length: 14 amino acids. Germline V gene sequence: CDR1 MNHNY, CDR2 SVGAGI (reference sequence). Trimming shortened V by 7 bases and J by 3 bases, and 14 bases separated the two germline ends. CDR3 region: CASKTIGRTDTQYF. In DNA, the CDR3 is TGTGCCAGCAAGACAATCGGGAGAACAGATACGCAGTATTTT.

The chain is built from TRBV7-9 and TRBJ2-7; TRBD2 aligns across 12 bases. V was clipped by 5 bases and J by 6 bases; unmatched bases: 2. Germline V gives CDR1 SEHNR, CDR2 FQNEAQ (reference sequence). The CDR3 covers 13 residues. Here the CDR3 reads CASSKGLAGEQYF. For the CDR3, the DNA is TGTGCCAGCAGCAAGGGACTAGCGGGCGAGCAGTACTTC.

The chain employs TRBV5-1 and TRBJ2-3, with D unclear. CDR3 size: 18 residues. The ends were cut back, 0 bases at V and 1 base at J, with 18 bases in the middle. Germline V gene data show CDR1 as SGHRS and CDR2 as YFSETQ. In DNA form, the CDR3 reads TGCGCCAGCAGCTTGGACAAGGACCCCCTCCTAGGCACAGATACGCAGTATTTT. Its translation: CASSLDKDPLLGTDTQYF.

This clone was counted between two and nine times. V usage is TRBV28 and J usage is TRBJ2-3; tentatively, D is TRBD2 (5 bases). Germline V lookup: CDR1 MDHEN, CDR2 SYDVKM. Trimming pared 2 bases from V and 2 bases from J, leaving 11 bases between. The CDR3 sequence is 15 residues long. This chain's CDR3 is CASSLIGGYTDTQYF. Here the CDR3 DNA reads TGTGCCAGCAGTTTAATTGGCGGGTACACAGATACGCAGTATTTT.

The gene calls are TRBV4-1 and TRBJ2-3; TRBD2 matches at 10 bases. Germline V gene lookup returns CDR1 MGHRA and CDR2 YSYEKL. The V and J ends lost 1 base and 5 bases, in that order; junction bases with no gene match: 9. The CDR3 has 17 amino acids. The CDR3 DNA follows: TGCGCCAGCAGCCAAGGGTCCGGGCTAGCGGGGGTAGATACGCAGTATTTT. It codes for CASSQGSGLAGVDTQYF.

The CDR3, as DNA: TGTGCCAGCAGCTTAAGGAGGAACCCGGTGAGCACAGATACGCAGTATTTT. Residues: CASSLRRNPVSTDTQYF. V and J are TRBV11-1 and TRBJ2-3, with TRBD2 as a possible D gene (5 bases). Germline CDR1 reads SGHAT; CDR2 reads FQDESV (reference sequence). V lost 2 bases and J lost 0, with 15 bases in between. The CDR3 extends over 17 amino acids.

V usage is TRBV5-6 and J usage is TRBJ2-3; tentative D call: TRBD2 (6 bases). The V and J ends lost 1 base and 6 bases respectively, with 9 bases between them. Germline V lookup: CDR1 SGHDT, CDR2 YYEEEE. The CDR3 loop spans 13 amino acids. The CDR3 DNA follows: TGTGCCAGCAGCTTGTTTGGAGGGGATACGCAGTATTTT. As protein: CASSLFGGDTQYF.